The 10 T cell receptor beta chains below all came from one sample that was sequenced in a study of OX40 agonist ivuxolimab in advanced cancers. Preparation of the library involved the immunoSEQ multiplex PCR assay. TCRdb re-hosts the immuneACCESS table, in-frame sequences only. Its copies lack some clones; in the studies checked, an unresolved V gene accounts for under half of them, and the cause for the rest is not known. The sample table lists around 65,000 clones, approximately 85% of them with a count of one. Together, the top ten hold about 5.5% of the sample. The sample in question was CD4+ or CD8+ T cells sorted from blood, obtained in a trial of the OX40 agonist ivuxolimab. Receptor source: an adult with an advanced solid tumor such as melanoma, head and neck, liver or kidney cancer.

CDR3 amino acids: CAWSRDGTDTQYF. In nucleotides, the CDR3 is TGTGCCTGGAGTCGGGACGGTACAGATACGCAGTATTTT. The genes are TRBV30 and TRBJ2-3, with D possibly called TRBD1 or TRBD2 (5 bases each). CDR1 is GTSNPN, CDR2 SVGIG, per germline (reference sequence). The CDR3 length is 13 residues. The ends were cut back, 2 bases at V and 3 bases at J, with 9 bases in the middle. Full variable domain (missing parts from reference TRBV30 and TRBJ2-3): SQTIHQWPATLVQPVGSPLSLECTVEGTSNPNLYWYRQAAGRGLQLLFYSVGIGQISSEVPQNLSASRPQDRQFILSSKKLLLSDSGFYLCAWSRDGTDTQYFGPGTRLTVL.

This chain uses TRBV4-1 with TRBJ2-6; perhaps TRBD2 as D (5 bases). V shed 7 bases and J shed 1 base, with 11 bases lying between them. Germline lookup yields CDR1 MGHRA and CDR2 YSYEKL. The CDR3 runs to 15 residues. The CDR3 region is CASKREKSGANVLTF. The CDR3 coding sequence is TGCGCCAGCAAGAGGGAAAAGTCTGGGGCCAACGTCCTGACTTTC.

The chain is built from TRBV7-2 and TRBJ1-2, with TRBD1 as a possible D gene (6 bases). Trimming removed 5 bases from V and 1 base from J, with 17 bases in between. Germline CDR1 and CDR2: SGHTA and FQGNSA. CDR3 length: 16 amino acids. In DNA, the CDR3 is TGTGCCAGCAGCCCCCCGACAGGAGAGGGTAACTATGGCTACACCTTC. Translating it yields CASSPPTGEGNYGYTF.

The chain recombines TRBV9 with TRBJ2-3; TRBD2 matches at 10 bases. CDR3 size: 16 residues. CDR1 is SGDLS and CDR2 is YYNGEE in the germline V gene. The J segment lost 3 bases and the V segment lost 3 bases, leaving 7 bases of the junction unmatched. CDR3 sequence reads: CASSGGLATNTDTQYF. CDR3 in DNA: TGTGCCAGCAGCGGGGGACTAGCGACTAATACAGATACGCAGTATTTT.

V usage is TRBV6-4 and J usage is TRBJ2-2, with 9 bases aligning to TRBD2. CDR3 size: 14 residues. With V trimmed by 4 bases and J by 6 bases, 3 bases remained unmatched. Germline CDR1 reads MRHNA; CDR2 reads SNTAGT. In nucleotides, the CDR3 is TGTGCCAGCAGTGTGCGGGGGGGCGCCGGGGAGCTGTTTTTT. The encoded protein is CASSVRGGAGELFF.

The V and J genes are TRBV4-2 and TRBJ1-1; maybe TRBD1 (5 bases). With 0 bases removed from V and 0 bases from J, the gap between germline ends came to 8 bases. In germline, CDR1 is LGHNA, CDR2 YNFKEQ. The CDR3 sequence is 15 residues long. Here the CDR3 DNA reads TGTGCCAGCAGCCAAGAACAGGAGATGAACACTGAAGCTTTCTTT. It encodes CASSQEQEMNTEAFF.

This rearrangement joins TRBV6-5 to TRBJ2-1; TRBD2 matches at 7 bases. The V gene end was trimmed by 2 bases and the J gene end by 2 bases; junction bases not matched to a gene: 3. The CDR3 extends over 15 amino acids. Germline CDR1 and CDR2: MNHEY and SVGAGI. The CDR3 bases are TGTGCCAGCAGTTACGGCGGGAGAGCCTACAATGAGCAGTTCTTC. This translates into CASSYGGRAYNEQFF.

The chain uses TRBV27 and TRBJ1-5; D is unresolved. Germline CDR1 is MNHEY and CDR2 is SMNVEV (reference sequence). Between the trimmed V and J ends, which lost 6 bases and 4 bases, there was a span of 13 bases. The CDR3 covers 14 residues. The CDR3 spells CASRGPQRNQPQHF. CDR3 nucleotide sequence: TGTGCCAGCAGGGGTCCGCAACGAAATCAGCCCCAGCATTTT.

The chain recombines TRBV28 with TRBJ1-1; 7 bases agree with TRBD1. Trimming cost V 3 bases and J 8 bases; bases outside gene matches: 3. The CDR3 is 12 residues long. In germline, CDR1 is MDHEN, CDR2 SYDVKM. In DNA, the CDR3 is TGTGCCAGCAGTTTGGCGGACAGGGAAGCTTTCTTT. It yields the protein CASSLADREAFF.

The genes are TRBV6-1 and TRBJ2-4; TRBD1 matches 7 bases. The germline gives CDR1 MNHNS, CDR2 SASEGT. The CDR3 has 15 amino acids. The V and J ends lost 2 bases and 6 bases, in that order; junction bases with no gene match: 7. The CDR3 nucleotides read TGTGCCAGCAGTGAATTCGGGACAGAAATAAACATTCAGTACTTC. Residues: CASSEFGTEINIQYF.